The rows below give T cell receptor beta chains drawn from one sample of a study of blood T cells in healthy people across ages. One entry per CDR3 protein results from TCRdb running MiXCR on the 5' RACE reads. The repertoire has approximately 1.5 million distinct CDR3 sequences, approximately 39% of them found once; the top ten carry around 4%. Sequenced input: blood. Receptor source: a woman aged 18-35 years in good health. CDR3s include the opening cysteine and the closing phenylalanine or tryptophan. D genes are given only for firm matches. Part of the rows lack a size; the others show once, few, many or a class for expanded clones.

clone_size	d_call	v_call	cdr3_length	j_call	cdr3_nt	cdr3_aa
-	-	TRBV12-3/TRBV12-4	13	TRBJ1-5	TGTGCCAGCAGTTTGGTACTGGATCAGCCCCAGCATTTT	CASSLVLDQPQHF
few	-	TRBV29-1	13	TRBJ1-1	TGCAGCGTTGGGGGTACCTTGAACACTGAAGCTTTCTTT	CSVGGTLNTEAFF
few	TRBD1	TRBV29-1	13	TRBJ2-7	TGCAGCGTCGCCGGGACAGGGGGCAGCGAGCAGTACTTC	CSVAGTGGSEQYF
once	-	TRBV27	15	TRBJ2-5	TGTACCAGCAGTCCTCATAACAAGGCCCGCCGGACCCAGTACTTC	CTSSPHNKARRTQYF
once	TRBD1	TRBV4-2	16	TRBJ2-5	TGTGCCAGCAGCCAAGAAGGAACAGGGGGCCGTGAGACCCAGTACTTC	CASSQEGTGGRETQYF
-	TRBD1	TRBV7-2	13	TRBJ1-2	TGTGCCAGCAGCTTAACCCGACAGGGTACCTACACCTTC	CASSLTRQGTYTF
-	TRBD1	TRBV30	13	TRBJ1-2	TGTGCCTGGAAGGGACAGGGGCCCCAGGGCTACACCTTC	CAWKGQGPQGYTF
-	TRBD1	TRBV18	13	TRBJ1-2	TGTGCCAGCACACCACCAGGGGGCTATGGCTACACCTTC	CASTPPGGYGYTF
many	-	TRBV4-1	14	TRBJ2-7	TGCGCCAGCAGCCAAGATTTAGGGGATTACGAGCAGTACTTC	CASSQDLGDYEQYF
-	TRBD1	TRBV30	14	TRBJ2-7	TGTGCCTGGAGCGGGACAGGCCCCCCGTACGAGCAGTACTTC	CAWSGTGPPYEQYF
-	-	TRBV24-1	13	TRBJ2-3	TGTGCCACCAGTGTCCGAGTAACAGATACGCAGTATTTT	CATSVRVTDTQYF
-	-	TRBV2	16	TRBJ2-3	TGTGCCAGCACCCAACAGGGCCTCCCTAGCACAGATACGCAGTATTTT	CASTQQGLPSTDTQYF
few	-	TRBV3-1	15	TRBJ1-2	TGTGCCAGCAGCCAAGTAGCAGGGGCAGTCTATGGCTACACCTTC	CASSQVAGAVYGYTF
-	TRBD2	TRBV9	15	TRBJ2-3	TGTGCCAGCAGCCCACAAGCGGGGGACCCAGATACGCAGTATTTT	CASSPQAGDPDTQYF
many	-	TRBV7-9	13	TRBJ2-3	TGTGCCAGCGTGGGTGCAAGAGGAGATACGCAGTATTTT	CASVGARGDTQYF
few	TRBD1	TRBV20-1	16	TRBJ1-5	TGCAGTGCACGGACAGGGGGTGGAGGGAGCAATCAGCCCCAGCATTTT	CSARTGGGGSNQPQHF
-	-	TRBV20-1	15	TRBJ2-7	TGCAGTGCCCCCTACGGACTTCGATTATACAATGAGCAGTACTTC	CSAPYGLRLYNEQYF
-	-	TRBV4-3	13	TRBJ2-1	TGCGCCAGCAGCCAAAATCACCACAATGAGCAGTTCTTC	CASSQNHHNEQFF
few	TRBD2	TRBV27	15	TRBJ2-7	TGTGCCAGCAGTGAATCGACTAGCGGGAGCTACGAGCAGTACTTC	CASSESTSGSYEQYF